The 24 T cell receptor beta chains below come from one sample, sequenced in a study of regulatory T cells in long-lasting Graves disease (dated by TCRdb to 2020 to 2022). Library preparation was by multiplex PCR. Sequencing was carried out with an Illumina HiSeq 4000. CDR3 regions were amplified by Arm-PCR with iRepertoire HTBI primers to construct TCR beta libraries. Starting from the raw public reads, TCRdb applied fastp trimming at Q25, assembled clones with MiXCR and retained in-frame beta chains. Records with the same CDR3 protein are collapsed into one entry carrying the most frequent genes and DNA. The sample table shows around 480,000 distinct CDR3 sequences, and around 16% are seen once. 10% to 15% of the sample belongs to the ten largest clones. The time point label here, explained by the study, means: newly diagnosed GD, antithyroid drugs for less than 3 months. For both TCR sequencing and RNA sequencing, RNA was extracted from PBMCs using TRIzol.

These data were also reused for a study on T cells in Graves' hyperthyroidism and ophthalmopathy.

The sequencing here drew on peripheral blood mononuclear cells (PBMCs), taken at new diagnosis, from a patient treated with antithyroid drugs. These receptors originate from a man aged 40-50 years with Graves disease. Donor details come from another sample of the same person, matched by shared clones.

This clonotype occurred many times. The V and J genes are TRBV3-1 and TRBJ2-6; weak D call: TRBD2 (5 bases). V was shortened by 0 bases and J by 0 bases, with 12 bases between the two germline ends. CDR3 length: 18 residues. Germline CDR1 reads LGHDT; CDR2 reads YNNKEL (reference sequence). The DNA of the CDR3 is TGTGCCAGCAGCCAAGAGGAAGGACTTCTCTCTGGGGCCAACGTCCTGACTTTC. Its translation: CASSQEEGLLSGANVLTF.

This clonotype has only a few counts. This sequence joins TRBV6-1 and TRBJ2-2, with TRBD1 matching over 7 bases. Per germline, CDR1 MNHNS and CDR2 SASEGT. The CDR3 contains 14 residues. V dropped 4 bases and J dropped 6; count of bases not matched to a gene: 5. The DNA of the CDR3 is TGTGCCAGCAGTGCAGGGACAGTCCCCGGGGAGCTGTTTTTT. It is translated as CASSAGTVPGELFF.

This clonotype was seen ten or more times. The rearrangement links TRBV12-3 or TRBV12-4 to TRBJ2-2, with 11 bases matching TRBD2. The length of the CDR3 is 18 residues. Trimming removed 3 bases from V and 4 bases from J; junction bases left unmatched: 10. The CDR3, as DNA: TGTGCCAGCAGTTTTTTATCTAGCGGGAGGTGGAGCACCGGGGAGCTGTTTTTT. Its translation is CASSFLSSGRWSTGELFF.

This chain joins TRBV20-1 and TRBJ2-3, with 7 bases lining up with TRBD1. The germline gives CDR1 DFQATT, CDR2 SNEGSKA (reference sequence). The CDR3 loop spans 13 amino acids. J gave up 3 bases and V 5 bases, and 5 bases lay outside the gene matches. The CDR3 sequence: CSASGQETDTQYF. The CDR3 DNA reads as TGCAGTGCTTCCGGACAGGAGACAGATACGCAGTATTTT.

Ten or more counts support this clonotype. This sequence joins TRBV20-1 and TRBJ2-5; TRBD2 might be the D (6 bases). CDR1 DFQATT and CDR2 SNEGSKA come from the germline V gene (reference sequence). V shed 4 bases and J shed 1 base, with 13 bases lying between them. This CDR3 region has 14 residues. This chain's CDR3 is CSATRQEGQETQYF. In DNA form, the CDR3 reads TGCAGTGCTACCCGGCAGGAGGGCCAAGAGACCCAGTACTTC.

V usage is TRBV12-5 and J usage is TRBJ2-3; D not resolved. Germline V gene data show CDR1 as LGHNT and CDR2 as FRNRAP. The CDR3 totals 14 residues. Trimming left V 3 bases short and J 4 bases short, with 11 bases between. CDR3 DNA sequence: TGTGCTAGTGGTTTACAGAATCGGCCAGATACGCAGTATTTT. Protein sequence: CASGLQNRPDTQYF.

The table lists this clonotype with many counts. The rearrangement joins TRBV7-3 to TRBJ2-3, with D maybe TRBD2 (5 bases). CDR1 and CDR2 from the germline V gene are SGHTA and FQGTGA. The ends were cut back, 2 bases at V and 9 bases at J, with 18 bases in the middle. The CDR3 runs 15 residues. The CDR3 spells CASSLDIVEGGTQYF. Written as DNA, the CDR3 is TGTGCCAGCAGCTTAGATATAGTTGAGGGCGGGACGCAGTATTTT.

This clonotype was observed many times. The chain combines TRBV2 with TRBJ2-7, with a possible D match to TRBD2 (5 bases). This CDR3 is 12 amino acids long. Deletions cut 7 bases from V and 7 bases from J, with 14 bases between. Germline CDR1 is SNHLY and CDR2 is FYNNEI. This CDR3 is CASIHGRGEQYF. In nucleotides, the CDR3 is TGTGCCAGCATCCACGGCCGGGGAGAGCAGTACTTC.

The V gene is TRBV6-5, the J gene TRBJ2-5, with 11 bases aligning to TRBD1. Looked up from germline, CDR1 is MNHEY and CDR2 is SVGAGI. Trimming at V came to 2 bases and at J to 5 bases, leaving 4 bases not matched to a gene. The CDR3 sequence is 15 residues long. DNA for the CDR3: TGTGCCAGCAGTTACGGACAGGGGGCTCAGGAGACCCAGTACTTC. Residues: CASSYGQGAQETQYF.

The chain is built from TRBV29-1 and TRBJ2-3; 9 bases agree with TRBD2. Germline V gene lookup returns CDR1 SQVTM and CDR2 ANQGSEA. Trimming at V came to 3 bases and at J to 3 bases, leaving 10 bases not matched to a gene. This CDR3 is built from 16 residues. CDR3 coding DNA: TGCAGCGTTGAGGGCAGGCGGGAGGGCGGGACAGATACGCAGTATTTT. Its translation is CSVEGRREGGTDTQYF.

This clonotype showed up many times. This chain joins TRBV30 and TRBJ1-1; weak D call: TRBD1 (6 bases). The germline V gene has CDR1 GTSNPN and CDR2 SVGIG (reference sequence). This CDR3 is built from 16 residues. Trimming took off 1 base at V and 5 bases at J, with 20 bases between the two ends. CDR3 coding DNA: TGTGCCTGGAGTGGGGGAGGGGGACCCTCGGGGACTGAAGCTTTCTTT. Translating it yields CAWSGGGGPSGTEAFF.

This clonotype was found a few times. The chain carries TRBV19 and TRBJ2-3; TRBD2 aligns across 14 bases. Germline lookup yields CDR1 LNHDA and CDR2 SQIVND (reference sequence). The CDR3 is 17 residues long. Trimming cost V 5 bases and J 5 bases; bases outside gene matches: 9. This chain's CDR3 is CASSAGTSGSRGDTQYF. The CDR3 DNA reads as TGTGCCAGTAGTGCCGGGACTAGCGGGAGTAGAGGAGATACGCAGTATTTT.

In this sample, this clonotype turned up a few times. This chain joins TRBV10-1 and TRBJ2-7; D is ambiguous. V was cut by 8 bases and J by 0 bases, with 14 bases left in between. The CDR3 contains 14 residues. Germline CDR1 WNHNN, CDR2 SYGVQD (reference sequence). Here the CDR3 reads CASSAGPYSYEQYF. In DNA form, the CDR3 reads TGCGCCAGCTCAGCCGGACCTTACTCCTACGAGCAGTACTTC.

This clonotype was recorded many times. This rearrangement joins TRBV7-9 to TRBJ2-1; 10 positions agree with TRBD2. Germline V CDR1 and CDR2: SEHNR, FQNEAQ (reference sequence). The V and J ends lost 5 bases and 5 bases, in that order; junction bases with no gene match: 15. The CDR3 has 18 residues. In nucleotides, the CDR3 is TGTGCCAGCAGCCCCCCAGGCAGCGGGAGGGCCGTACACAATGAGCAGTTCTTC. Its translation: CASSPPGSGRAVHNEQFF.

This clonotype has a count of ten or more. CDR3 DNA: TGCGCCAGCAGCTTGGGTCGGACCTACGAGCAGTACTTC. It codes for CASSLGRTYEQYF. The chain is built from TRBV5-1 and TRBJ2-7, with D uncertain. CDR3 size: 13 residues. With 0 bases removed from V and 2 bases from J, the gap between germline ends came to 6 bases. In germline, CDR1 is SGHRS, CDR2 YFSETQ. The full variable domain, its missing parts supplied by reference TRBV5-1 and TRBJ2-7, is KAGVTQTPRYLIKTRGQQVTLSCSPISGHRSVSWYQQTPGQGLQFLFEYFSETQRNKGNFPGRFSGRQFSNSRSEMNVSTLELGDSALYLCASSLGRTYEQYFGPGTRLTVT.

This clonotype was counted only a few times. This chain joins TRBV6-1 and TRBJ1-1; maybe TRBD1 (5 bases). This CDR3 region has 13 residues. Trimming stripped 8 bases from V and 4 bases from J, with 14 bases between. The V gene's germline CDR1 is MNHNS and CDR2 SASEGT. CDR3 nucleotides: TGTGCCAGCCACCGTTTTGGGGGCACTGAAGCTTTCTTT. Residues: CASHRFGGTEAFF.

This clonotype was picked up many times. The chain combines TRBV18 with TRBJ1-1, with TRBD1 matching 7 bases. Germline CDR1 KGHSH, CDR2 LQKENI. There are 14 residues in the CDR3. Trimming removed 5 bases from V and 6 bases from J; junction bases left unmatched: 9. CDR3 in DNA: TGTGCCAGCTCAACGACAGGGTTTAACCCTGAAGCTTTCTTT. This codes for CASSTTGFNPEAFF. The whole variable domain, remainder taken from reference TRBV18 and TRBJ1-1, is NAGVMQNPRHLVRRRGQEARLRCSPMKGHSHVYWYRQLPEEGLKFMVYLQKENIIDESGMPKERFSAEFPKEGPSILRIQQVVRGDSAAYFCASSTTGFNPEAFFGQGTRLTVV.

This clonotype was observed many times. The V call is TRBV7-9, the J call TRBJ1-1; no definite D call. The germline V and J ends were trimmed by 5 bases and 0 bases, with 10 bases remaining between them. Looked up from germline, CDR1 is SEHNR and CDR2 is FQNEAQ (reference sequence). The CDR3 length is 14 residues. CDR3 sequence reads: CASSPGVMNTEAFF. The CDR3 DNA reads as TGTGCCAGCAGCCCAGGAGTCATGAACACTGAAGCTTTCTTT.

This clonotype appeared many times. This rearrangement joins TRBV3-1 to TRBJ2-3; D gene ambiguous. With 1 base removed from V and 2 bases from J, the gap between germline ends came to 1 base. In germline, CDR1 is LGHDT, CDR2 YNNKEL (reference sequence). The CDR3 is 12 residues long. DNA of the CDR3: TGTGCCAGCAGCCAAGCCACAGATACGCAGTATTTT. Amino acids: CASSQATDTQYF.

This clonotype was recorded a few times. The rearrangement uses TRBV5-6 and TRBJ1-2; tentative D call: TRBD1 (5 bases). The CDR3 loop spans 16 amino acids. V lost 0 bases, J lost 5 bases, and 17 bases lay in between. Germline CDR1 SGHDT, CDR2 YYEEEE. CDR3 DNA: TGTGCCAGCAGCTTGGGGAACCGGGGCCTACGATATGGCTACACCTTC. Amino acids: CASSLGNRGLRYGYTF.

This clonotype was seen many times. J is TRBJ2-3 and V is TRBV12-3 or TRBV12-4, with 7 bases identical to TRBD2. Trimming removed 3 bases from V and 0 bases from J; junction bases left unmatched: 3. The CDR3 runs to 15 residues. The CDR3 sequence: CASSFGEGSTDTQYF. CDR3 nucleotide sequence: TGTGCCAGCAGTTTCGGGGAGGGAAGCACAGATACGCAGTATTTT.

The chain carries TRBV20-1 and TRBJ1-6, with TRBD1 identical over 9 bases. The V gene end was trimmed by 6 bases and the J gene end by 10 bases; junction bases not matched to a gene: 13. Germline CDR1 and CDR2: DFQATT and SNEGSKA (reference sequence). The CDR3 has 15 residues. The CDR3 DNA reads as TGCAGTGCCGATCCACCGACAGGGGGTGGGTCACCCCTCCACTTT. It specifies CSADPPTGGGSPLHF.

This clonotype was detected ten times or more. The chain is built from TRBV7-2 and TRBJ2-1, with 8 positions matching TRBD2. The J segment lost 6 bases and the V segment lost 5 bases, leaving 3 bases of the junction unmatched. Per germline, CDR1 SGHTA and CDR2 FQGNSA. CDR3 size: 13 residues. The CDR3 DNA is TGTGCCAGCAGCGCCGGACTAGCCAATGAGCAGTTCTTC. Translated, it gives CASSAGLANEQFF.

This clonotype was observed a few times. The chain has TRBV30 and TRBJ2-7; D is undetermined. The V end was cut by 0 bases, the J end by 2 bases, with 20 bases between. Per the germline V gene, CDR1 is GTSNPN and CDR2 is SVGIG (reference sequence). This CDR3 spans 17 amino acids. CDR3 in DNA: TGTGCCTGGAGTGTAATTTATTCTGGAACAAGAACCTACGAGCAGTACTTC. It is translated as CAWSVIYSGTRTYEQYF.